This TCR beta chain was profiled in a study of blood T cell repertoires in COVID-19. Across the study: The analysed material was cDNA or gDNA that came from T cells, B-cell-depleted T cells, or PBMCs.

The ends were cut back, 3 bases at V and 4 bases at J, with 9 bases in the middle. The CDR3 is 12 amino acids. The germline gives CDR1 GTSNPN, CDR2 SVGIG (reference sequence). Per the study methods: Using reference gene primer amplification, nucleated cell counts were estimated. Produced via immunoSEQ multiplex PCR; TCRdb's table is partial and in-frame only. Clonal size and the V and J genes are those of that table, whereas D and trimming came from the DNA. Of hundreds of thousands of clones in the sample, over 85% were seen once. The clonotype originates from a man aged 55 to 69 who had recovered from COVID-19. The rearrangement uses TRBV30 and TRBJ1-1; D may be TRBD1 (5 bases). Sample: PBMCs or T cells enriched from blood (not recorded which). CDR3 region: CAWRARATEAFF. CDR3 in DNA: TGTGCCTGGAGGGCCAGGGCCACTGAAGCTTTCTTT. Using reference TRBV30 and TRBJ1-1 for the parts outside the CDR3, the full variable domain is SQTIHQWPATLVQPVGSPLSLECTVEGTSNPNLYWYRQAAGRGLQLLFYSVGIGQISSEVPQNLSASRPQDRQFILSSKKLLLSDSGFYLCAWRARATEAFFGQGTRLTVV.